The source of this T cell receptor beta chain is a study of blood T cell repertoires in COVID-19. Study background: Italy, Spain and the United States were the sources of the convalescent and acute COVID-19 samples.

Recruits, aged roughly 18 to 95 years, lived in 24 US areas. Self-reported history from a screening survey and questionnaire set each donor's cohort. Profiling relied on immunoSEQ multiplex PCR, and the TCRdb table lists in-frame clones only, not all of them. This table holds some 300,000 clones, around 90% found once. CDR3 length: 14 residues. In germline, CDR1 is MNHEY, CDR2 SMNVEV (reference sequence). V lost 4 bases to trimming and J lost 9 bases, with 13 bases between them. The origin of this receptor is a woman aged 18-30 years with acute COVID-19. Sequenced: PBMCs or T cells enriched from blood (not recorded which). The chain links TRBV27 to TRBJ1-6; the D gene is possibly TRBD1 (5 bases). The CDR3 nucleotides read TGTGCCAGCAGTTCACCAGGGATTAGTTCACCCCTCCACTTT. Translating gives CASSSPGISSPLHF.